The 25 T cell receptor beta chains in this list originate from one sample, sequenced in a study of blood T cells in healthy people across ages. Using a J-beta primer mix together with a sample-barcoded 5' primer, a second PCR was run for roughly 6 to 11 cycles. TCRdb recomputed calls from the 5' RACE reads with MiXCR, one row per CDR3 protein. Seen here are some 1.5 million distinct CDR3 sequences, 35% to 45% observed once, and the top ten hold under 5%. The sample was blood. These receptors came from a woman between 18 and 29 years old in good health.

This rearrangement joins TRBV5-1 to TRBJ2-5, with D perhaps TRBD1 or TRBD2 (7 bases each). TRBJ2-7 explains the end of the DNA better; the J call may be wrong. The germline V gene encodes CDR1 SGHRS and CDR2 YFSETQ. The CDR3 is made up of 14 amino acids. CDR3 sequence reads: CASSLAWEGAEQYF. DNA for the CDR3: TGCGCCAGCAGCTTGGCCTGGGAGGGGGCCGAGCAGTACTTC.

This chain links TRBV18 with TRBJ1-6; 7 bases are a match to TRBD1. Germline CDR1 is KGHSH and CDR2 is LQKENI. The length of the CDR3 is 14 residues. Germline trimming cut 6 bases from V and 7 bases from J; bases unmatched to any gene: 6. CDR3 amino acids: CASSSDRANSPLHF. In nucleotides, the CDR3 is TGTGCCAGCTCCTCAGACAGGGCGAATTCACCCCTCCACTTT.

This clonotype was counted only a few times. This rearrangement joins TRBV5-5 to TRBJ2-7; unclear D gene. Germline loops: CDR1 SGHKS, CDR2 YYEKEE (reference sequence). The V gene lost 5 bases and the J gene lost 4 bases, with 10 bases spanning the gap. The length of the CDR3 is 12 residues. The CDR3 bases are TGTGCCAGCAGATTACCTCCTTACGAGCAGTACTTC. Its protein is CASRLPPYEQYF. Full variable domain (outside the CDR3, taken from reference TRBV5-5 and TRBJ2-7): DAGVTQSPTHLIKTRGQQVTLRCSPISGHKSVSWYQQVLGQGPQFIFQYYEKEERGRGNFPDRFSARQFPNYSSELNVNALLLGDSALYLCASRLPPYEQYFGPGTRLTVT.

The rearrangement links TRBV27 to TRBJ2-2; 14 nucleotides match TRBD2. The CDR3 contains 19 residues. V trimming: 8 bases; J trimming: 4 bases; junction bases outside the gene matches: 15. The germline V gene encodes CDR1 MNHEY and CDR2 SMNVEV (reference sequence). The CDR3, as DNA: TGTGCCAGCCGCGGGGAGACTAGCGGGAGGGCCCAGTTCACCGGGGAGCTGTTTTTT. Amino acids: CASRGETSGRAQFTGELFF.

The gene calls are TRBV7-6 and TRBJ2-7, with D perhaps TRBD1 (5 bases). Between the trimmed V and J ends, which lost 5 bases and 2 bases, there was a span of 10 bases. Germline V CDR1 and CDR2: SGHVS, FNYEAQ. The CDR3 consists of 13 residues. The CDR3 DNA reads as TGTGCCAGCAGCGAGCGACAGACCTACGAGCAGTACTTC. Translated: CASSERQTYEQYF.

In DNA form, the CDR3 reads TGTGCCAGCAGCGTCAGGCTCCCTGACGAGCAGTACTTC. Translating gives CASSVRLPDEQYF. This sequence joins TRBV28 and TRBJ2-5, with D unclear. The J call may be wrong; the DNA end is better matched by TRBJ2-7. CDR3 length: 13 residues. Per the germline V gene, CDR1 is MDHEN and CDR2 is SYDVKM.

The V call is TRBV20-1, the J call TRBJ2-5; D unclear. The germline V gene encodes CDR1 DFQATT and CDR2 SNEGSKA (reference sequence). V shed 3 bases and J shed 5 bases, with 16 bases lying between them. The CDR3 contains 14 residues. CDR3 bases: TGCAGTGCTAGCCCCGGACGGATTCAGGAGACCCAGTACTTC. Its translation is CSASPGRIQETQYF.

This clonotype was observed a handful of times. CDR3 in amino acids: CASSLLGAGAYSNQPQHF. CDR3 sequence (DNA): TGTGCCAGCAGTTTATTGGGGGCAGGAGCGTATAGCAATCAGCCCCAGCATTTT. V is TRBV28 and J is TRBJ1-5; TRBD1 is a possible D gene (6 bases). CDR1 is MDHEN and CDR2 is SYDVKM in the germline V gene. The V gene lost 1 base and the J gene lost 0 bases, with 16 bases spanning the gap. This CDR3 has 18 residues.

This clonotype has more than one count but fewer than ten. V gene TRBV29-1 combines with J gene TRBJ2-3; the D is unclear. The V gene lost 7 bases and the J gene lost 2 bases, with 13 bases spanning the gap. The CDR3 has 13 amino acids. Germline V gives CDR1 SQVTM, CDR2 ANQGSEA. CDR3 coding DNA: TGCAGCGCCGCCGGACGGCACACAGATACGCAGTATTTT. Protein product: CSAAGRHTDTQYF.

This chain joins TRBV5-1 and TRBJ1-1; D is ambiguous. This CDR3 has 14 amino acids. With 2 bases removed from V and 0 bases from J, the gap between germline ends came to 8 bases. Germline V gene lookup returns CDR1 SGHRS and CDR2 YFSETQ. CDR3 nucleotides: TGCGCCAGCAGCTTAATCGACCTGAACACTGAAGCTTTCTTT. This sequence encodes CASSLIDLNTEAFF.

The chain uses TRBV9 and TRBJ1-3; D not certain. CDR3 length equals 14 residues. Per the germline V gene, CDR1 is SGDLS and CDR2 is YYNGEE. The V end was cut by 6 bases, the J end by 0 bases, with 10 bases between. The chain's CDR3 is CASTEGPSGNTIYF. CDR3 in DNA: TGTGCCAGCACCGAGGGTCCCTCTGGAAACACCATATATTTT.

This clonotype was recorded a few times. The chain recombines TRBV7-2 with TRBJ1-4; D remains unclear. Germline V gene data show CDR1 as SGHTA and CDR2 as FQGNSA. The germline V and J ends were trimmed by 1 base and 4 bases, with 19 bases remaining between them. The CDR3 extends over 18 amino acids. CDR3 loop: CASSLGDRVRRVNEKLFF. The CDR3 nucleotides read TGTGCCAGCAGCTTAGGGGATCGGGTGAGACGAGTTAATGAAAAACTGTTTTTT. Looking up the rest from reference TRBV7-2 and TRBJ1-4 gives the full variable domain: GAGVSQSPSNKVTEKGKDVELRCDPISGHTALYWYRQSLGQGLEFLIYFQGNSAPDKSGLPSDRFSAERTGGSVSTLTIQRTQQEDSAVYLCASSLGDRVRRVNEKLFFGSGTQLSVL.

This clonotype was picked up a small number of times. The chain has TRBV2 and TRBJ1-2; 7 nucleotides align to TRBD1. The CDR3 sequence is 15 residues long. Unmatched junction bases numbered 9, after V lost 4 bases and J lost 4 bases. The germline CDR1 and CDR2 sequences are SNHLY and FYNNEI. The CDR3 DNA follows: TGTGCCAGCAGTGGCCCGACAGGGCGGGGCTATGGCTACACCTTC. Protein: CASSGPTGRGYGYTF. Based on the CDR3 plus reference TRBV2 and TRBJ1-2, the full variable domain is EPEVTQTPSHQVTQMGQEVILRCVPISNHLYFYWYRQILGQKVEFLVSFYNNEISEKSEIFDDQFSVERPDGSNFTLKIRSTKLEDSAMYFCASSGPTGRGYGYTFGSGTRLTVV.

This clonotype was found a few times. V and J are TRBV5-1 and TRBJ2-5; tentatively, D is TRBD1 (6 bases). CDR1 is SGHRS, CDR2 YFSETQ, per germline. The CDR3 spans 14 residues. Trimming shortened V by 4 bases and J by 2 bases, and 12 bases separated the two germline ends. CDR3 region: CASSRPGQQETQYF. In DNA form, the CDR3 reads TGCGCCAGCAGCAGGCCGGGACAACAAGAGACCCAGTACTTC. The whole variable domain, remainder taken from reference TRBV5-1 and TRBJ2-5, is KAGVTQTPRYLIKTRGQQVTLSCSPISGHRSVSWYQQTPGQGLQFLFEYFSETQRNKGNFPGRFSGRQFSNSRSEMNVSTLELGDSALYLCASSRPGQQETQYFGPGTRLLVL.

This clonotype was counted between two and nine times. The chain recombines TRBV6-1 with TRBJ1-6, with a possible D match to TRBD1 (5 bases). The V and J ends lost 11 bases and 7 bases respectively, with 15 bases between them. Germline CDR1 and CDR2: MNHNS and SASEGT. CDR3 size: 13 residues. CDR3 protein: CAAAGIPNSPLHF. CDR3 coding DNA: TGTGCCGCCGCAGGGATTCCAAATTCACCCCTCCACTTT.

The chain is built from TRBV4-3 and TRBJ2-5, with D tentatively TRBD1 (6 bases). The J call could be wrong; TRBJ2-7 is a better fit for the DNA end. This CDR3 has 17 amino acids. CDR1 is LGHNA, CDR2 YSLEER, per germline. CDR3 DNA: TGCGCCAGCAGTCCAAACGGTGACAGGACCAGTACCTACGAGCAGTACTTC. Encoded protein: CASSPNGDRTSTYEQYF.

The gene calls are TRBV25-1 and TRBJ1-3, with D maybe TRBD1 (5 bases). The CDR3 spans 14 residues. Germline V CDR1 and CDR2: MGHDK, SYGVNS. V lost 3 bases and J 2 bases, leaving 8 bases between the germline ends. CDR3 bases: TGTGCCAGCAGTGAGGAAGGGGCTGGAAACACCATATATTTT. It specifies CASSEEGAGNTIYF.

V gene TRBV20-1 combines with J gene TRBJ2-5; 8 bases line up with TRBD2. Germline-derived CDR1 and CDR2 are DFQATT and SNEGSKA (reference sequence). This CDR3 region has 15 residues. The V gene end was trimmed by 5 bases and the J gene end by 6 bases; junction bases not matched to a gene: 14. In DNA, the CDR3 is TGCAGTGCTCCCGTAGCGGGAATCCCCCCGAAGACCCAGTACTTC. As protein: CSAPVAGIPPKTQYF.

The table lists this clonotype with a count of one. As DNA, the CDR3 is TGTGCCAGCAGCTACTCCGGGACGGCTAGCACAGATACGCAGTATTTT. Translated, it gives CASSYSGTASTDTQYF. The chain uses TRBV13 and TRBJ2-3; D may be TRBD1 or TRBD2 (5 bases each). The CDR3 consists of 16 residues. The V end was cut by 4 bases, the J end by 0 bases, with 14 bases between. The germline gives CDR1 PRHDT, CDR2 FYEKMQ (reference sequence).

The rearrangement links TRBV4-1 to TRBJ2-1; 7 bases match TRBD2. Trimming took 6 bases from V and 10 from J; bases not matched to a gene: 12. The CDR3 contains 14 residues. Germline CDR1 MGHRA, CDR2 YSYEKL. The CDR3 here is CASRKGTTPGEQFF. In DNA, the CDR3 is TGCGCCAGCAGAAAAGGGACTACCCCGGGGGAGCAGTTCTTC.

This clonotype has more than one count but fewer than ten. The rearrangement joins TRBV20-1 to TRBJ2-7, with D unresolved. The CDR3 is 14 residues long. CDR1 is DFQATT, CDR2 SNEGSKA, per germline (reference sequence). V lost 7 bases and J 2 bases, leaving 18 bases between the germline ends. The CDR3 region is CSVSGRRPPYEQYF. In DNA form, the CDR3 reads TGCAGTGTCTCCGGACGCCGACCCCCCTACGAGCAGTACTTC.

This chain links TRBV12-5 with TRBJ2-1; D gene uncertain. The germline gives CDR1 LGHNT, CDR2 FRNRAP. Trimming removed 1 base at V and 0 bases at J, with 7 bases between. The CDR3 contains 15 residues. The CDR3 DNA sequence: TGTGCTAGTGGTTTGGCTTGGGGCTCCTACAATGAGCAGTTCTTC. Its translation is CASGLAWGSYNEQFF.

This chain links TRBV27 with TRBJ2-5; D might be TRBD2 (6 bases). The closer fit of TRBJ2-7 to the DNA end suggests the J call may be wrong. This CDR3 is 15 amino acids long. Germline V gene data show CDR1 as MNHEY and CDR2 as SMNVEV (reference sequence). CDR3 DNA: TGTGCCAGCAGTTTCGGTGTAGCGGAGGCCTACGAGCAGTACTTC. Protein sequence: CASSFGVAEAYEQYF.

Remarks on this clonotype: This sequence may be a read error, since a much larger clone differs from it by one base. The rearrangement joins TRBV4-3 to TRBJ2-3; 12 nucleotides line up with TRBD2. From germline, CDR1 is LGHNA and CDR2 YSLEER. V shed 4 bases and J 4 bases; nucleotides not matched to a gene: 9. This CDR3 has 17 residues. The CDR3 nucleotides are TGCGCCAGCAGCCTGCGGACTAGCGGGGATAGCGCAGATACGCAGTATTTT. Protein: CASSLRTSGDSADTQYF.

The rearrangement joins TRBV7-9 to TRBJ2-6; D gene uncertain. This CDR3 contains 17 residues. Germline CDR1 and CDR2: SEHNR and FQNEAQ (reference sequence). V was clipped by 4 bases and J by 2 bases, with 15 bases between them. The CDR3 loop reads CASSSSKSVAGANVLTF. As DNA, the CDR3 is TGTGCCAGCAGCTCGTCAAAGTCAGTTGCTGGGGCCAACGTCCTGACTTTC. Full variable domain (missing parts from reference TRBV7-9 and TRBJ2-6): DTGVSQNPRHKITKRGQNVTFRCDPISEHNRLYWYRQTLGQGPEFLTYFQNEAQLEKSRLLSDRFSAERPKGSFSTLEIQRTEQGDSAMYLCASSSSKSVAGANVLTFGAGSRLTVL.